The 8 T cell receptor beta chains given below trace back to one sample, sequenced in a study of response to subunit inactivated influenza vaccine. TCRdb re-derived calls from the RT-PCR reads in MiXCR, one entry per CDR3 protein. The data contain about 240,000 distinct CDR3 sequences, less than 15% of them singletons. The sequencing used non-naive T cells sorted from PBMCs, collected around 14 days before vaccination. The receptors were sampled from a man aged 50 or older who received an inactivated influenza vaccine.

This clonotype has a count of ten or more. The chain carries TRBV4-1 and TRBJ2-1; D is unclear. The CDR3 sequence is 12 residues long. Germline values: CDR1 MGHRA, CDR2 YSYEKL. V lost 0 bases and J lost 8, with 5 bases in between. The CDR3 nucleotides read TGCGCCAGCAGCCAAGATATTTATGAGCAGTTCTTC. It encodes CASSQDIYEQFF.

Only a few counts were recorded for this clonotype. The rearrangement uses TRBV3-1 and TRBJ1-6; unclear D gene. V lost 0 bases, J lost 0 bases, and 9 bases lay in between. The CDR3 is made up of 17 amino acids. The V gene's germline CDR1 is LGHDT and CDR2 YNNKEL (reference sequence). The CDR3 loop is CASSQEGGDSYNSPLHF. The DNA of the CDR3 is TGTGCCAGCAGCCAAGAAGGCGGCGACTCCTATAATTCACCCCTCCACTTT.

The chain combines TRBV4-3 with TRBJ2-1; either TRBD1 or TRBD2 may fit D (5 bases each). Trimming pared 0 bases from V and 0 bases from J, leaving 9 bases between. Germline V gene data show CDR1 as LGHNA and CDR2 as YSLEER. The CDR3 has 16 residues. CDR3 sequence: CASSQEWGSSYNEQFF. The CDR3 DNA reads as TGCGCCAGCAGCCAAGAGTGGGGGAGCTCCTACAATGAGCAGTTCTTC.

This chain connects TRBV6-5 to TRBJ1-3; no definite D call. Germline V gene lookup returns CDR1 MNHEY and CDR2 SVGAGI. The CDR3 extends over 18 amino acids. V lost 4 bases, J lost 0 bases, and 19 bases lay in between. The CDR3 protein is CASSSALGRGSSGNTIYF. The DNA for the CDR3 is TGTGCCAGCAGTTCCGCCTTGGGTCGGGGTTCCTCTGGAAACACCATATATTTT.

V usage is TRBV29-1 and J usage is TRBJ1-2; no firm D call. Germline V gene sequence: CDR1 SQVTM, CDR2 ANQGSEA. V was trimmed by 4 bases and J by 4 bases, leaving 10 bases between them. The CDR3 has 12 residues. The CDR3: CSVGGGSYGYTF. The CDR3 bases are TGCAGCGTTGGGGGAGGTTCCTATGGCTACACCTTC.

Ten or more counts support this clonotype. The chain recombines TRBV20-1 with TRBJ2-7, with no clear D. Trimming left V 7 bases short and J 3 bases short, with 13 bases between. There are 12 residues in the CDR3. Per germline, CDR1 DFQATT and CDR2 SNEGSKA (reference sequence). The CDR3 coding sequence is TGCAGTGTGGGCAGTTCCTACTACGAGCAGTACTTC. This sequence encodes CSVGSSYYEQYF.

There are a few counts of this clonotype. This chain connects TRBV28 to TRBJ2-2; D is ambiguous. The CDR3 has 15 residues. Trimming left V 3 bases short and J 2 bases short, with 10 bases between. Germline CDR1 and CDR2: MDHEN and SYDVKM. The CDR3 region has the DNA TGTGCCAGCAGTTTGTCTCCATCTAACACCGGGGAGCTGTTTTTT. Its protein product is CASSLSPSNTGELFF.

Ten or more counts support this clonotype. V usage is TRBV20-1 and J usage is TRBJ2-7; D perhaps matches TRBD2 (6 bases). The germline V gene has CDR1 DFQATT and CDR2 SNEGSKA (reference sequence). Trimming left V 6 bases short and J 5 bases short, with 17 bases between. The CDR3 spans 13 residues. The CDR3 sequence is CSAAASGGNEQYF. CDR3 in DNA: TGCAGTGCCGCCGCCAGTGGGGGGAACGAGCAGTACTTC.